This T cell receptor (beta chain) was sequenced during a study of blood T cell repertoires in COVID-19. Study in general: Acute and convalescent COVID-19 specimens originated in the United States, Italy and Spain. Sample material is recorded as cDNA or gDNA derived from T cells, B-cell-depleted T cells, or PBMCs.

In germline, CDR1 is KGHSH, CDR2 LQKENI. The CDR3 is 16 residues long. With V trimmed by 6 bases and J by 2 bases, 10 bases remained unmatched. Only one count was recorded for this clone. Per the original data handling: How many nucleated cells were present was estimated from reference gene primer amplification. Clones were sequenced by immunoSEQ multiplex PCR, and TCRdb holds only the in-frame ones, with some missing. V and J calls and clone size are those listed in that table; D and trimming were worked out from the DNA. The data contain under 200,000 clones, 87% of them singletons. Sequences were obtained from peripheral blood. The TCR originated in a middle-aged man with active or convalescent COVID-19. The chain recombines TRBV18 with TRBJ1-5, with TRBD1 matching 7 bases. In DNA form, the CDR3 reads TGTGCCAGCTCCCGACAGGGACATGAGGGCAATCAGCCCCAGCATTTT. Translated: CASSRQGHEGNQPQHF.